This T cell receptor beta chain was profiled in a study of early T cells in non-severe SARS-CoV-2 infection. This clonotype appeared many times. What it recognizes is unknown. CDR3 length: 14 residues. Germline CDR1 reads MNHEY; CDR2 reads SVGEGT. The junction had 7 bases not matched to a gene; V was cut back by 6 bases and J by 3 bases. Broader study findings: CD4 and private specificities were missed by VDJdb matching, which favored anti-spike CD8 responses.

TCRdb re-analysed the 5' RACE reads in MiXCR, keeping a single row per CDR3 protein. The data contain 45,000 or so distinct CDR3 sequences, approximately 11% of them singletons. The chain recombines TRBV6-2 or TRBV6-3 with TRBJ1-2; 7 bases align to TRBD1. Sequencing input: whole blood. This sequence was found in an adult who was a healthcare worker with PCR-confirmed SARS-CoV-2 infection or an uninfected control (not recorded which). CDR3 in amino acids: CASRGVDRDYGYTF. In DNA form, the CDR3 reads TGTGCCAGCAGAGGGGTCGACAGGGACTATGGCTACACCTTC.